The following is a T cell receptor beta chain sequence with its context. The antigen remains undetermined. The data are from a study of CD8+ T cells in alopecia areata. Findings of the study overall: Just one nonresponder means the tie between baseline CD8+ expansion and response stays uncertain.

cDNA prepared by RNA extraction and subsequent reverse transcription served as the template for sequencing. Method: immunoSEQ multiplex PCR; TCRdb's copy keeps in-frame clones and lacks some. The sample consists of about 190,000 clones, 45% to 65% of them appearing once. Documented treatment: oral pan-JAK inhibitor, 5-10 mg twice daily. The CDR3 is 11 residues long. V was trimmed by 5 bases and J by 15 bases, leaving 17 bases between them. CDR1 is SQVTM and CDR2 is ANQGSEA in the germline V gene. The chain has TRBV29-1 and TRBJ2-1, with D possibly being TRBD2 (6 bases). The receptor was isolated from a human donor with alopecia areata. The input for sequencing was CD4+ T cells sorted from blood, taken at week 4, from a patient treated with tofacitinib. CDR3 coding DNA: TGCAGCGTTAGTTTGGCAGGGAGGCCGTTCTTC. Translation gives CSVSLAGRPFF.